This T cell receptor beta chain was captured in a study of CD8 T cells in Susac syndrome. The germline V gene has CDR1 SNHLY and CDR2 FYNNEI. The length of the CDR3 is 14 residues. The ends were cut back, 5 bases at V and 4 bases at J, with 14 bases in the middle. About 0.5 to 1 ug RNA was reverse transcribed with random hexamers. Across 54 Vbeta and 13 Jbeta, TCR beta CDR3 was amplified with immunoSEQ multiplex PCR. TCRdb analysed the immunoSEQ multiplex PCR reads with MiXCR anew, one entry per CDR3 protein. The table lists around 280,000 distinct CDR3 sequences, about 85% of them singletons. Those who served as multiple sclerosis controls were treatment-naive patients with stable or active relapsing-remitting disease. The TEMRA cells underwent FACS enrichment, while the CD8+ and CD4+ T cells underwent negative isolation.

The TCR sequence derives from a human donor with multiple sclerosis. V gene TRBV2 combines with J gene TRBJ1-1; D remains ambiguous. The sequenced sample consisted of CD8+ T cells from PBMCs. CDR3 loop: CASSIPWGSTEAFF. The CDR3 nucleotides are TGTGCCAGCAGTATACCTTGGGGATCCACTGAAGCTTTCTTT. The variable domain in full, with the rest retrieved from reference TRBV2 and TRBJ1-1, is EPEVTQTPSHQVTQMGQEVILRCVPISNHLYFYWYRQILGQKVEFLVSFYNNEISEKSEIFDDQFSVERPDGSNFTLKIRSTKLEDSAMYFCASSIPWGSTEAFFGQGTRLTVV.